These 15 T cell receptor beta chains were sequenced from one sample in a study of T cells in Graves' hyperthyroidism and ophthalmopathy. TCR beta CDR3 regions were amplified from RNA. The study used the HTBI primer set for a first-round RT-PCR of the TCR CDR3. Using its own MiXCR run on the multiplex PCR reads, TCRdb lists one record per CDR3 protein. The table records 250,000 to 300,000 distinct CDR3 sequences, about 18% of them present only once. The sample comprised blood. Receptors were obtained from a woman between 55 and 75 years old with Graves' ophthalmopathy.

This chain connects TRBV9 to TRBJ1-4; 8 bases map to TRBD1. CDR1 is SGDLS, CDR2 YYNGEE, per germline. The CDR3 has 15 residues. Unmatched junction bases numbered 6, after V lost 0 bases and J lost 8 bases. The CDR3 is CASSVGDRGSEKLFF. The CDR3 DNA reads as TGTGCCAGCAGCGTAGGAGACAGGGGAAGCGAAAAACTGTTTTTT.

The rearrangement uses TRBV19 and TRBJ2-7; D perhaps matches TRBD1 (5 bases). Germline CDR1 reads LNHDA; CDR2 reads SQIVND (reference sequence). The germline V and J ends were trimmed by 6 bases and 3 bases, with 15 bases remaining between them. CDR3 length equals 14 residues. The CDR3 nucleotides are TGTGCCAGTAGCCCGACAGAGAGAGTCTACGAGCAGTACTTC. The encoded protein is CASSPTERVYEQYF.

This clonotype has a count of ten or more. The chain uses TRBV7-2 and TRBJ1-5; no clear D gene. V was pared by 2 bases and J by 3 bases, with 11 bases between. This CDR3 region has 15 residues. The germline gives CDR1 SGHTA, CDR2 FQGNSA. CDR3 in DNA: TGTGCCAGCAGCTTATCCAGTAGTAACAATCAGCCCCAGCATTTT. Amino acid sequence: CASSLSSSNNQPQHF.

This chain's CDR3 is CASTKENTEAFF. The CDR3 DNA reads as TGTGCCAGCACTAAGGAGAACACTGAAGCTTTCTTT. V is TRBV2 and J is TRBJ1-1; no definite D call. CDR1 SNHLY and CDR2 FYNNEI come from the germline V gene. This CDR3 is built from 12 residues. The V and J ends lost 7 bases and 1 base respectively, with 7 bases between them.

This clonotype has ten or more counts. The genes are TRBV11-3 and TRBJ2-3; 11 positions match TRBD2. Per the germline V gene, CDR1 is SGHNT and CDR2 is YENEEA. This CDR3 is 15 amino acids long. V lost 5 bases, J lost 5 bases, and 6 bases stayed unmatched. The CDR3 is CASSGRLAGKDTQYF. The CDR3 DNA sequence: TGTGCCAGCAGCGGACGACTAGCGGGAAAAGATACGCAGTATTTT.

The V gene is TRBV5-1, the J gene TRBJ2-5; possible D gene TRBD1, 6 bases. Germline V gene data show CDR1 as SGHRS and CDR2 as YFSETQ. The length of the CDR3 is 15 residues. The V end was cut by 0 bases, the J end by 2 bases, with 11 bases between. CDR3 loop: CASSLDTGRQETQYF. The CDR3 DNA is TGCGCCAGCAGCTTGGATACAGGGAGACAAGAGACCCAGTACTTC.

This clonotype showed up many times. V usage is TRBV29-1 and J usage is TRBJ1-5; D remains ambiguous. This CDR3 has 13 residues. Per the germline V gene, CDR1 is SQVTM and CDR2 is ANQGSEA. The V end was cut by 4 bases, the J end by 3 bases, with 10 bases between. In DNA form, the CDR3 reads TGCAGCGTTGGGTGGCAGGCCAATCAGCCCCAGCATTTT. Encoded protein: CSVGWQANQPQHF.

This chain links TRBV20-1 with TRBJ1-2, with D possibly being TRBD1 (6 bases). V was trimmed by 3 bases and J by 8 bases, leaving 16 bases between them. The CDR3 contains 13 residues. Germline V gene sequence: CDR1 DFQATT, CDR2 SNEGSKA (reference sequence). The CDR3 DNA sequence: TGCAGTGCTAGGAGGCTCCCCGGGGGCGGCTACACCTTC. Residues: CSARRLPGGGYTF.

CDR3 region: CASSPRLQGAGANVLTF. CDR3 sequence (DNA): TGTGCCAGCTCACCACGACTCCAGGGTGCTGGGGCCAACGTCCTGACTTTC. The rearrangement uses TRBV18 and TRBJ2-6; D is perhaps TRBD1 (5 bases). V was trimmed by 1 base and J by 2 bases, leaving 12 bases between them. CDR3 size: 17 residues. Germline-derived CDR1 and CDR2 are KGHSH and LQKENI.

This clonotype was recorded many times. The chain employs TRBV28 and TRBJ2-1; 10 bases are shared with TRBD2. The CDR3 has 19 residues. After removal of 4 bases from V and 3 bases from J, the junction contained 15 bases not matched to a gene. Germline V CDR1 and CDR2: MDHEN, SYDVKM. The CDR3 region is CASSSQGSSGRGIYNEQFF. The CDR3 DNA reads as TGTGCCAGCAGTTCACAGGGGTCTAGCGGGAGAGGGATCTACAATGAGCAGTTCTTC.

The sample holds many counts of this clonotype. This chain links TRBV6-1 with TRBJ1-5; D gene uncertain. The CDR3 is 12 amino acids. CDR1 MNHNS and CDR2 SASEGT come from the germline V gene. V lost 3 bases to trimming and J lost 10 bases, with 10 bases between them. The chain's CDR3 is CASSDNAIPQHF. The CDR3 bases are TGTGCCAGCAGTGACAATGCGATACCCCAGCATTTT.

There are many counts of this clonotype. The chain uses TRBV27 and TRBJ1-1; D is ambiguous. Looked up from germline, CDR1 is MNHEY and CDR2 is SMNVEV (reference sequence). This CDR3 region has 14 residues. The V end was cut by 7 bases, the J end by 1 base, with 13 bases between. The DNA of the CDR3 is TGTGCCAGCACCACCGGGAGGGCGAACACTGAAGCTTTCTTT. As protein: CASTTGRANTEAFF.

The genes are TRBV11-2 and TRBJ2-1; D not certain. The CDR3 loop spans 15 amino acids. Germline-derived CDR1 and CDR2 are SGHAT and FQNNGV. V shed 5 bases and J shed 8 bases, with 19 bases lying between them. The chain's CDR3 is CASSPAVAIGYEQFF. The CDR3 DNA is TGTGCCAGCAGCCCGGCGGTAGCAATAGGCTATGAGCAGTTCTTC.

This clonotype came up many times. The rearrangement links TRBV6-1 to TRBJ2-7, with 8 bases matching TRBD2. V was pared by 2 bases and J by 4 bases, with 10 bases of the junction left unmatched. This CDR3 is 16 amino acids long. Germline CDR1 and CDR2: MNHNS and SASEGT. The CDR3 coding sequence is TGTGCCAGCAGTGAACGAACGGGACTAGTAACTTACGAGCAGTACTTC. Translation gives CASSERTGLVTYEQYF.

This clonotype was counted at least ten times. J is TRBJ1-6 and V is TRBV12-3 or TRBV12-4; D unclear. This CDR3 region has 12 residues. Deletions cut 3 bases from V and 11 bases from J, with 8 bases between. The CDR3 spells CASSFGVPPLHF. In nucleotides, the CDR3 is TGTGCCAGCAGTTTTGGAGTTCCACCCCTCCACTTT.